This is a list of T cell receptor beta chains from one sample in a study of T cells in localized non-small cell lung cancer. Data came from immunoSEQ multiplex PCR; TCRdb stores just in-frame clones and leaves some out. The table records tens of thousands of clones, more than 75% of them present only once. The sequenced sample was peripheral blood, obtained before any cancer treatment. These receptors originate from a woman aged 35 to 70 with stage I squamous cell lung carcinoma. Each CDR3 is given with its conserved first and last residue. D genes are given only for firm matches. Rows give clone size only sometimes, using once, few, many, or a class for an expanded clone.

V	size	J	D	CDR3	DNA
TRBV29-1	NA	TRBJ2-2	TRBD1	CSVGGQGTGSGELFF	TGCAGCGTTGGGGGACAGGGGACGGGGAGCGGGGAGCTGTTTTTT
TRBV4-1	NA	TRBJ2-2	NA	CASSQVDMGFVTGELFF	TGCGCCAGCAGCCAAGTGGACATGGGATTTGTCACCGGGGAGCTGTTTTTT
TRBV7-6	once	TRBJ1-1	TRBD1	CASSVTIGTGYGGTEAFF	TGTGCCAGCAGCGTGACTATCGGGACAGGGTATGGCGGCACTGAAGCTTTCTTT
TRBV11-3	NA	TRBJ2-1	NA	CASSLGRATLDNEQFF	TGTGCCAGCAGCTTAGGAAGGGCGACCCTAGACAATGAGCAGTTCTTC
TRBV10-3	NA	TRBJ1-2	NA	CAISGLPGGTYGYTF	TGTGCCATCAGCGGTCTCCCCGGCGGCACCTATGGCTACACCTTC
TRBV4-2	NA	TRBJ1-1	TRBD1	CASSGGATGGNTEAFF	TGTGCCAGCAGCGGAGGGGCTACAGGGGGCAACACTGAAGCTTTCTTT
TRBV30	NA	TRBJ1-5	TRBD1	CAWNRGVGQPQHF	TGTGCCTGGAACAGGGGAGTAGGTCAGCCCCAGCATTTT
TRBV29-1	NA	TRBJ1-2	NA	CSVSRRNYGYTF	TGCAGCGTCTCTAGACGGAACTATGGCTACACCTTC
TRBV18	NA	TRBJ2-1	NA	CASSQTDEQFF	TGTGCCAGCTCACAGACAGATGAGCAGTTCTTC
TRBV6-5	NA	TRBJ2-7	NA	CASSYSGGAAMYEQYF	TGTGCCAGCAGTTACTCGGGCGGGGCGGCAATGTACGAGCAGTACTTC
TRBV4-2	NA	TRBJ1-2	NA	CASSQAKGDRNGYTF	TGTGCCAGCAGCCAAGCGAAAGGGGATAGAAATGGCTACACCTTC
TRBV2	NA	TRBJ1-4	NA	CASSSQGTNEKLFF	TGTGCCAGCAGTTCACAGGGAACTAATGAAAAACTGTTTTTT
TRBV30	few	TRBJ2-7	NA	CAWSRGRWNEQYF	TGTGCCTGGAGTCGGGGACGATGGAACGAGCAGTACTTC
TRBV9	NA	TRBJ2-1	TRBD2	CASSADLAGGQHNEQFF	TGTGCCAGCAGCGCCGACCTAGCGGGGGGCCAACACAATGAGCAGTTCTTC
TRBV7-6	NA	TRBJ2-2	NA	CASSSQGNTGELFF	TGTGCCAGCAGCTCCCAGGGGAACACCGGGGAGCTGTTTTTT
TRBV10-3	NA	TRBJ2-2	TRBD2	CAISETSGTNTGELFF	TGTGCCATCAGTGAAACTAGCGGGACGAACACCGGGGAGCTGTTTTTT
TRBV5-6	NA	TRBJ2-1	NA	CASSFGREQFF	TGTGCCAGCAGCTTTGGACGGGAGCAGTTCTTC
TRBV30	NA	TRBJ1-1	NA	CAWSVRTPTEAFF	TGTGCCTGGAGTGTGAGGACCCCCACTGAAGCTTTCTTT
TRBV5-1	NA	TRBJ2-4	NA	CASSLDLAVVAKNIQYF	TGCGCCAGCAGCTTGGATTTAGCTGTCGTGGCCAAAAACATTCAGTACTTC
TRBV19	NA	TRBJ2-3	TRBD2	CASNRGGAVDTQYF	TGTGCCAGTAATCGCGGGGGGGCGGTAGATACGCAGTATTTT
TRBV7-9	NA	TRBJ2-2	TRBD1	CASSSGTGVWTGELFF	TGTGCCAGCAGCTCCGGGACAGGGGTGTGGACCGGGGAGCTGTTTTTT
TRBV6-5	NA	TRBJ1-2	NA	CASSLARAYGYTF	TGTGCCAGCAGTTTAGCCAGGGCCTATGGCTACACCTTC
TRBV30	NA	TRBJ1-1	TRBD1	CAWSPGGTEAFF	TGTGCCTGGAGTCCAGGGGGCACTGAAGCTTTCTTT
TRBV6-5	once	TRBJ1-1	NA	CASSPQLTEAFF	TGTGCCAGCAGTCCACAGCTCACTGAAGCTTTCTTT
TRBV6-1	NA	TRBJ2-7	NA	CASSSQGGEQYF	TGTGCCAGCAGTTCGCAGGGAGGCGAGCAGTACTTC
TRBV10-3	NA	TRBJ2-3	NA	CAIRPGHITDTQYF	TGTGCCATCAGACCGGGACATATCACAGATACGCAGTATTTT
TRBV6-5	NA	TRBJ1-1	TRBD1	CASRYGQGALTEAFF	TGTGCCAGCAGGTACGGACAGGGGGCGTTGACTGAAGCTTTCTTT
TRBV7-9	NA	TRBJ1-4	NA	CAARGSSEKLFF	TGTGCCGCCCGGGGTTCGAGTGAAAAACTGTTTTTT
TRBV18	NA	TRBJ1-1	NA	CASSRTVENTEAFF	TGTGCCAGCTCCCGGACAGTCGAGAACACTGAAGCTTTCTTT